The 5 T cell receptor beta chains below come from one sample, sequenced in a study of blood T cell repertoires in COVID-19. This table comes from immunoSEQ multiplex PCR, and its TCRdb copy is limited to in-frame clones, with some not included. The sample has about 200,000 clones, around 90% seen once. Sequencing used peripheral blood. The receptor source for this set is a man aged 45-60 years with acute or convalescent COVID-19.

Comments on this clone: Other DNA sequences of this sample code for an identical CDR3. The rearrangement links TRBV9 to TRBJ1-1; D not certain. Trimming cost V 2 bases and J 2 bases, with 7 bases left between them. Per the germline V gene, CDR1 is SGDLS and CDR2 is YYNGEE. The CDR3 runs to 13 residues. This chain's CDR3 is CASSVGANTEAFF. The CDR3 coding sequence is TGTGCCAGCAGCGTTGGAGCAAACACTGAAGCTTTCTTT.

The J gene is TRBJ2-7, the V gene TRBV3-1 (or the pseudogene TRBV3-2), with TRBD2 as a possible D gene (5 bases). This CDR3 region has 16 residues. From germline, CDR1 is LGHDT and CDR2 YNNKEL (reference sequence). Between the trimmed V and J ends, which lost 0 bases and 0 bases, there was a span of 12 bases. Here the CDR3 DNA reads TGTGCCAGCAGCCAAGATGCTGGGCGGGTCTCCTACGAGCAGTACTTC. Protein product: CASSQDAGRVSYEQYF.

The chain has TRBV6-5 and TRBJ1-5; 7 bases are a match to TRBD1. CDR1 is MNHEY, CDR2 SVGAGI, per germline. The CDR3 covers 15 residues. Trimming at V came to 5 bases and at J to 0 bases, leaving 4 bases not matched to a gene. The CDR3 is CASSRQGDSNQPQHF. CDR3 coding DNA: TGTGCCAGCAGTCGGCAGGGGGATAGCAATCAGCCCCAGCATTTT.

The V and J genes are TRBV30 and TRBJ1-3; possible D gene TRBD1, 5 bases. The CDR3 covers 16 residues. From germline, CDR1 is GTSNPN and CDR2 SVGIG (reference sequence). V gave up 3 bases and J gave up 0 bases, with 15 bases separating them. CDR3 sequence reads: CAWSAPRQFSGNTIYF. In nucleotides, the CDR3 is TGTGCCTGGAGCGCCCCCCGACAGTTCTCTGGAAACACCATATATTTT.

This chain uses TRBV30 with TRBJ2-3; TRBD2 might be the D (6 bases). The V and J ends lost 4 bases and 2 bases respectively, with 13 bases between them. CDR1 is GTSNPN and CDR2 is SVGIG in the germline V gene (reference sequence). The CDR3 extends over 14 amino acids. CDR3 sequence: CAWTVAGFTDTQYF. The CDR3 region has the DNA TGTGCCTGGACCGTCGCGGGGTTCACAGATACGCAGTATTTT. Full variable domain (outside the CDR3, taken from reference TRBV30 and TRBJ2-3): SQTIHQWPATLVQPVGSPLSLECTVEGTSNPNLYWYRQAAGRGLQLLFYSVGIGQISSEVPQNLSASRPQDRQFILSSKKLLLSDSGFYLCAWTVAGFTDTQYFGPGTRLTVL.